This record concerns one TCR beta chain sequence. The sample is drawn from a study of blood T cell repertoires in COVID-19. Trimming stripped 2 bases from V and 9 bases from J, with 9 bases between. The germline V gene encodes CDR1 KGHDR and CDR2 SFDVKD. This CDR3 region has 13 residues. Profiling relied on immunoSEQ multiplex PCR, and the TCRdb table lists in-frame clones only, not all of them. The sample has approximately 250,000 clones; roughly 86% are singletons. This clonotype originated in a man aged 35 to 55 with active or convalescent COVID-19. Material for sequencing was peripheral blood. The V and J genes are TRBV24-1 and TRBJ2-2, with no clear D. In nucleotides, the CDR3 is TGTGCCACCAGTGATTGGGCTGAGAGGGAGCTGTTTTTT. Residues: CATSDWAERELFF.